This entry concerns a single T cell receptor beta chain. Assay used: immunoSEQ multiplex PCR; TCRdb lists only in-frame clones, some missing. This table has 270,000 or so clones, approximately 90% appearing once. V dropped 0 bases and J dropped 7 bases, with 19 bases sitting between them. Germline V lookup: CDR1 MNHEY, CDR2 SVGEGT. The CDR3 totals 17 residues. This entry is derived from a study of blood T cell repertoires in COVID-19. The overall study: Researchers got acute and convalescent COVID-19 samples from the United States, Italy and Spain.

This sequence joins TRBV6-2 or TRBV6-3 and TRBJ1-5; TRBD1 is a possible D gene (6 bases). The sequenced material came from peripheral blood. This TCR derives from a man aged 40-49 years with acute or convalescent COVID-19. Here the CDR3 DNA reads TGTGCCAGCAGTTACTCGGGGAGGGGGGCTGTCAGGCAGCCCCAGCATTTT. It codes for CASSYSGRGAVRQPQHF.